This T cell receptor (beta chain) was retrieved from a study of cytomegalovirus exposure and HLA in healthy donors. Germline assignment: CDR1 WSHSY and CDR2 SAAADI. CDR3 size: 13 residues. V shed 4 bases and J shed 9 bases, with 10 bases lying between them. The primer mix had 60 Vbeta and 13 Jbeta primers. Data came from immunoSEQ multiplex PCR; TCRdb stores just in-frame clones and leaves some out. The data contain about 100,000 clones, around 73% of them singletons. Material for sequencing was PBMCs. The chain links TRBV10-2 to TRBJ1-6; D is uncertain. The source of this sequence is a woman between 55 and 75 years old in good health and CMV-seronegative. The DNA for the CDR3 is TGCGCCAGCAGTGGTCTCTACGGTTCACCCCTCCACTTT. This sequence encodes CASSGLYGSPLHF.